Sequencing of this T cell receptor (beta chain) was carried out in a study of blood T cell repertoires in COVID-19. Study background: The study drew acute and convalescent COVID-19 samples from the United States, Italy and Spain. T cells, B-cell-depleted T cells, or PBMCs supplied cDNA or gDNA.

Germline CDR1 reads SGHKS; CDR2 reads YYEKEE (reference sequence). Trimming pared 2 bases from V and 2 bases from J, leaving 8 bases between. The CDR3 runs 14 residues. Original processing notes: Quantification of nucleated cells was approximated via reference gene primer amplification. Produced via immunoSEQ multiplex PCR; TCRdb's table is partial and in-frame only. D and trimming come from the DNA, and the V and J calls and clone size come from that table. Among approximately 110,000 clones listed, around 81% were seen once. The clonotype was recovered from a human donor in a cohort sampled during active or convalescent COVID-19. The chain carries TRBV5-5 and TRBJ2-1; D uncertain. The sequenced sample consisted of peripheral blood. The CDR3 bases are TGTGCCAGCAGCTTAGCCAACGCCTACAATGAGCAGTTCTTC. Amino acid sequence: CASSLANAYNEQFF.